The T cell receptor (beta chain) described here comes from a study of monozygotic twins with inflammatory bowel disease. TCRdb reprocessed the 5' RACE reads and reports one entry per CDR3 protein, with no DNA. The table gives under 350,000 distinct CDR3 sequences; the top ten clones make up 5.5% to 6.5% of it. The CDR3 spans 13 residues. Germline CDR1 is DFQATT and CDR2 is SNEGSKA (reference sequence). A remark on this clonotype: Its cognate antigen is unknown.

General study results and limits: IBD patients share fewer clonotypes with other people than healthy twins do, especially with disease activity. On the inverse Simpson index, IBD patients scored lower for TCRbeta diversity than healthy co-twins.

This clonotype originated in a human donor with ulcerative colitis or Crohn's disease, or a healthy co-twin of an affected twin (not recorded which). The sample taken for sequencing was blood. V is TRBV20-1 and J is TRBJ2-7; TCRdb lists TRBD2, though no DNA is available to test this call. CDR3 loop: CSASGGRLYEQYF.